Following are 18 T cell receptor beta chains from one sample sequenced in a study of cytomegalovirus exposure and HLA in healthy donors. The method was immunoSEQ multiplex PCR; TCRdb's version includes in-frame clones alone and lacks a portion of them. The sample consists of approximately 120,000 clones, roughly 94% of them appearing once. Material for sequencing was PBMCs. These receptors were obtained from a woman under 30 in good health and CMV-seronegative.

This CDR3 reads CAWSGGDRVAYEQYF. CDR3 bases: TGTGCCTGGAGTGGGGGGGACAGGGTAGCCTACGAGCAGTACTTC. The rearrangement links TRBV30 to TRBJ2-7; 9 nucleotides match TRBD1. Germline V CDR1 and CDR2: GTSNPN, SVGIG (reference sequence). The junction had 6 bases not matched to a gene; V was cut back by 1 base and J by 2 bases. CDR3 length: 15 amino acids. Variable domain in full (rest from reference TRBV30 and TRBJ2-7): SQTIHQWPATLVQPVGSPLSLECTVEGTSNPNLYWYRQAAGRGLQLLFYSVGIGQISSEVPQNLSASRPQDRQFILSSKKLLLSDSGFYLCAWSGGDRVAYEQYFGPGTRLTVT.

V usage is TRBV5-1 and J usage is TRBJ2-7; 9 positions agree with TRBD1. Germline V gene sequence: CDR1 SGHRS, CDR2 YFSETQ. With V trimmed by 2 bases and J by 3 bases, 3 bases remained unmatched. This CDR3 contains 14 residues. CDR3 loop: CASSFGTGLYEQYF. The CDR3 DNA reads as TGCGCCAGCAGCTTCGGGACAGGGCTCTACGAGCAGTACTTC.

The chain employs TRBV6-5 and TRBJ1-4; D unclear. Germline-derived CDR1 and CDR2 are MNHEY and SVGAGI. The CDR3 has 13 residues. Deletions cut 2 bases from V and 6 bases from J, with 7 bases between. CDR3 bases: TGTGCCAGCAGTTACGTCCCAGATGAAAAACTGTTTTTT. Its translation: CASSYVPDEKLFF.

The chain uses TRBV5-1 and TRBJ2-5, with D possibly TRBD1 on 6 matching bases. V lost 5 bases, J lost 5 bases, and 13 bases lay in between. CDR1 is SGHRS and CDR2 is YFSETQ in the germline V gene. CDR3 length: 13 amino acids. The CDR3 DNA reads as TGCGCCAGCAGGCGACAGGTAGGGGAGACCCAGTACTTC. Its translation is CASRRQVGETQYF. The complete variable domain, with remaining parts taken from reference TRBV5-1 and TRBJ2-5, reads KAGVTQTPRYLIKTRGQQVTLSCSPISGHRSVSWYQQTPGQGLQFLFEYFSETQRNKGNFPGRFSGRQFSNSRSEMNVSTLELGDSALYLCASRRQVGETQYFGPGTRLLVL.

This chain connects TRBV7-2 to TRBJ2-7, with 7 bases identical to TRBD2. J was trimmed by 3 bases and V by 5 bases; bases with no gene match: 7. Germline V gene data show CDR1 as SGHTA and CDR2 as FQGNSA. This CDR3 contains 14 residues. The CDR3 nucleotides are TGTGCCAGCAGCCGCGGGGAGGGCCTCTACGAGCAGTACTTC. Translation gives CASSRGEGLYEQYF.

This chain connects TRBV2 to TRBJ2-2; tentative D call: TRBD2 (6 bases). Germline values: CDR1 SNHLY, CDR2 FYNNEI. The CDR3 is 16 residues long. V shed 6 bases and J shed 5 bases, with 19 bases lying between them. This CDR3 is CASRVGGNHYTGELFF. CDR3 sequence (DNA): TGTGCCAGCAGGGTTGGGGGGAATCATTATACCGGGGAGCTGTTTTTT.

The chain couples TRBV6-1 to TRBJ1-6; D call uncertain. V shed 5 bases and J shed 1 base, with 9 bases lying between them. Germline-derived CDR1 and CDR2 are MNHNS and SASEGT. This CDR3 has 15 amino acids. The CDR3 DNA is TGTGCCAGCAGTTTTTCGTCGTCCTATAATTCACCCCTCCACTTT. Translated: CASSFSSSYNSPLHF.

This chain uses TRBV10-3 with TRBJ2-5, with D uncertain. Between the trimmed V and J ends, which lost 1 base and 3 bases, there was a span of 6 bases. Per germline, CDR1 ENHRY and CDR2 SYGVKD. This CDR3 comprises 13 residues. Here the CDR3 reads CAISELSEETQYF. DNA of the CDR3: TGTGCCATCAGTGAGTTATCGGAAGAGACCCAGTACTTC.

CDR3 residues: CAVRDRFRYGYTF. The CDR3 nucleotides read TGTGCCGTCAGGGACAGATTCAGATATGGCTACACCTTC. The V gene is TRBV11-3, the J gene TRBJ1-2; 7 nucleotides align to TRBD1. In germline, CDR1 is SGHNT, CDR2 YENEEA. J was trimmed by 5 bases and V by 11 bases; bases with no gene match: 11. The CDR3 sequence is 13 residues long.

This rearrangement joins TRBV7-2 to TRBJ1-1, with D possibly TRBD1 on 6 matching bases. The CDR3 totals 13 residues. Per the germline V gene, CDR1 is SGHTA and CDR2 is FQGNSA. Trimming took 5 bases from V and 4 from J, leaving 11 bases between them. The CDR3 here is CASSRRQVTEAFF. The CDR3 nucleotides are TGTGCCAGCAGCCGAAGACAGGTCACTGAAGCTTTCTTT. The full variable domain, rest sourced from reference TRBV7-2 and TRBJ1-1, is GAGVSQSPSNKVTEKGKDVELRCDPISGHTALYWYRQSLGQGLEFLIYFQGNSAPDKSGLPSDRFSAERTGGSVSTLTIQRTQQEDSAVYLCASSRRQVTEAFFGQGTRLTVV.

Here the CDR3 DNA reads TGCGCCAGCAGACCTGACAGTAGCACAGATACGCAGTATTTT. Protein product: CASRPDSSTDTQYF. The chain recombines TRBV5-1 with TRBJ2-3; D may be TRBD1 (5 bases). Germline CDR1 reads SGHRS; CDR2 reads YFSETQ. CDR3 length equals 14 residues. V was trimmed by 5 bases and J by 0 bases, leaving 10 bases between them.

The V and J genes are TRBV12-5 and TRBJ2-1; D gene uncertain. Trimming took 9 bases from V and 5 from J, leaving 14 bases between them. The length of the CDR3 is 13 residues. Germline assignment: CDR1 LGHNT and CDR2 FRNRAP. The CDR3 here is CASRGGVDNEQFF. The CDR3 DNA reads as TGTGCTAGCCGAGGTGGTGTGGACAATGAGCAGTTCTTC.

The chain combines TRBV7-6 with TRBJ2-1; the D gene is possibly TRBD1 (5 bases). Trimming removed 1 base at V and 0 bases at J, with 7 bases between. Germline lookup yields CDR1 SGHVS and CDR2 FNYEAQ. This CDR3 comprises 15 residues. The CDR3 DNA reads TGTGCCAGCAGCTTAGACGGACACTCCTACAATGAGCAGTTCTTC. Protein sequence: CASSLDGHSYNEQFF.

In DNA, the CDR3 is TGTGCCAGCAGTTTGTTTGCAGGGGACGAGCAGTACTTC. This translates into CASSLFAGDEQYF. The gene calls are TRBV28 and TRBJ2-7, with D tentatively TRBD1 (6 bases). Deletions cut 3 bases from V and 5 bases from J, with 11 bases between. Per germline, CDR1 MDHEN and CDR2 SYDVKM. The CDR3 sequence is 13 residues long.

This chain uses TRBV7-2 with TRBJ2-1; 9 bases are shared with TRBD1. The CDR3 length is 17 residues. After removal of 5 bases from V and 7 bases from J, the junction contained 15 bases not matched to a gene. CDR1 SGHTA and CDR2 FQGNSA come from the germline V gene. The CDR3 DNA reads TGTGCCAGCAGCCCATTTCGGGGACAGGGAAGTGATAATGAGCAGTTCTTC. It yields the protein CASSPFRGQGSDNEQFF. Combining the CDR3 with reference TRBV7-2 and TRBJ2-1 gives the whole variable domain GAGVSQSPSNKVTEKGKDVELRCDPISGHTALYWYRQSLGQGLEFLIYFQGNSAPDKSGLPSDRFSAERTGGSVSTLTIQRTQQEDSAVYLCASSPFRGQGSDNEQFFGPGTRLTVL.

The CDR3 loop is CASSLRGSTDTQYF. The CDR3 region has the DNA TGTGCCAGCAGCTTACGCGGGAGCACAGATACGCAGTATTTT. V usage is TRBV7-3 and J usage is TRBJ2-3; maybe TRBD2 (5 bases). The germline V and J ends were trimmed by 2 bases and 0 bases, with 6 bases remaining between them. The CDR3 contains 14 residues. Germline CDR1 SGHTA, CDR2 FQGTGA.

The chain uses TRBV18 and TRBJ2-3, with 11 bases that match TRBD2. Germline-derived CDR1 and CDR2 are KGHSH and LQKENI. The CDR3 has 15 residues. The V gene end was trimmed by 8 bases and the J gene end by 6 bases; junction bases not matched to a gene: 10. CDR3 bases: TGTGCCAGCACCAAACTAGCGGGAGATTTGGATACGCAGTATTTT. Translated: CASTKLAGDLDTQYF.

V is TRBV11-2 and J is TRBJ2-5, with unresolved D. Between the trimmed V and J ends, which lost 3 bases and 5 bases, there was a span of 16 bases. CDR3 length equals 15 residues. The germline gives CDR1 SGHAT, CDR2 FQNNGV. In DNA form, the CDR3 reads TGTGCCAGCAGCTTTTTGGGCCAAATCCGGGAGACCCAGTACTTC. Residues: CASSFLGQIRETQYF.